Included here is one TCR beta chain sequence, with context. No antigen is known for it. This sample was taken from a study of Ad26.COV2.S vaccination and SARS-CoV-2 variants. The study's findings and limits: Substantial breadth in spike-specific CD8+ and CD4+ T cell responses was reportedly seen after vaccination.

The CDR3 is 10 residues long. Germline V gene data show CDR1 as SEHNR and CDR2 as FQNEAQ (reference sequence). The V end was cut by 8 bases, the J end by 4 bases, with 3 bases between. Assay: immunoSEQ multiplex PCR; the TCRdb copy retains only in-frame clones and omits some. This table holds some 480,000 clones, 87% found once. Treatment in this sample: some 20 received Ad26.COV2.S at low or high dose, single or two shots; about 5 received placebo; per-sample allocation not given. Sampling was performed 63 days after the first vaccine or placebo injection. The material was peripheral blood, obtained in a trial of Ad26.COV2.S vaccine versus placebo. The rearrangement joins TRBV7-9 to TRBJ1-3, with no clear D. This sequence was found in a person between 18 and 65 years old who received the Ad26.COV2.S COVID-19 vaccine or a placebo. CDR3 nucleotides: TGTGCCAGCGGAGGAAACACCATATATTTT. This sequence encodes CASGGNTIYF.